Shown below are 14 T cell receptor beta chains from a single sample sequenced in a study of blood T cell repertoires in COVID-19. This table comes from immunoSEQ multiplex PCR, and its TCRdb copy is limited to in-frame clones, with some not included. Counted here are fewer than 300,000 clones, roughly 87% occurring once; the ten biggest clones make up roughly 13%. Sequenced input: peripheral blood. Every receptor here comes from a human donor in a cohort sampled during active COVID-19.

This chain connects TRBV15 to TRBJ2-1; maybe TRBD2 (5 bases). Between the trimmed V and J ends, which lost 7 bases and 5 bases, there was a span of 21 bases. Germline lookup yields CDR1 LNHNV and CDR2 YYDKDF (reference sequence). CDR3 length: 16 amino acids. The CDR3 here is CATTSREGLANNEQFF. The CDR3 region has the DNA TGTGCCACCACCAGTCGTGAAGGATTAGCGAACAATGAGCAGTTCTTC.

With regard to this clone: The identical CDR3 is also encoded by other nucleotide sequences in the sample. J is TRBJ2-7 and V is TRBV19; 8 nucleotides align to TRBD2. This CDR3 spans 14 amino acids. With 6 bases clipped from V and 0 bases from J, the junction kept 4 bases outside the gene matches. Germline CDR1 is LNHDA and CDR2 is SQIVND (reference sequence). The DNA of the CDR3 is TGTGCCAGTAGCCGAACTAGCGGCTCCTACGAGCAGTACTTC. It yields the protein CASSRTSGSYEQYF.

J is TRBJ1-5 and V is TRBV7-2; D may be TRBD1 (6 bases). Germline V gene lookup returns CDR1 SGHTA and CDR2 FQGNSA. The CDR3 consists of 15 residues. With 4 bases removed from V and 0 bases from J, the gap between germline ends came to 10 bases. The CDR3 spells CASSSDSLSNQPQHF. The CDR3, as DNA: TGTGCCAGCAGCTCGGACAGCCTTAGCAATCAGCCCCAGCATTTT.

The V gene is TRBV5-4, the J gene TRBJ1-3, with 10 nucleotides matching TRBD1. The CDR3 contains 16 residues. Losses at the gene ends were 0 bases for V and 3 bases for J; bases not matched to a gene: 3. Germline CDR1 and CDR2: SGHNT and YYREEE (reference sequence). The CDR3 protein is CASSLGQGALGNTIYF. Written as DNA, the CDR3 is TGTGCCAGCAGCTTGGGACAGGGGGCGCTTGGAAACACCATATATTTT.

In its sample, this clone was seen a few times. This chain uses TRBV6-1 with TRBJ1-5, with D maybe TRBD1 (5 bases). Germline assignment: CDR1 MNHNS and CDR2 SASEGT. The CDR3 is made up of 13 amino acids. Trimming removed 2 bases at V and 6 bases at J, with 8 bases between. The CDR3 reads CASSELGGQPQHF. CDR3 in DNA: TGTGCCAGCAGTGAATTGGGGGGTCAGCCCCAGCATTTT.

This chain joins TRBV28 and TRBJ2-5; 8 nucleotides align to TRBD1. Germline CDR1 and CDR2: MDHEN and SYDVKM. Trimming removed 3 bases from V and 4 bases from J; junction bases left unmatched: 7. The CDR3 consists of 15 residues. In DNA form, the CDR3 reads TGTGCCAGCAGTTTCCAGACAGGGGTAAGAGAGACCCAGTACTTC. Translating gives CASSFQTGVRETQYF.

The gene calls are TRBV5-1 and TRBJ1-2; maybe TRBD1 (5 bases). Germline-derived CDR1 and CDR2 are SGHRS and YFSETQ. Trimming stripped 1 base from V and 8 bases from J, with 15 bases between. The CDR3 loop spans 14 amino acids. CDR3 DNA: TGCGCCAGCAGCTTGCAGGGCGCAGTCCAGGGCTACACCTTC. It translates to CASSLQGAVQGYTF.

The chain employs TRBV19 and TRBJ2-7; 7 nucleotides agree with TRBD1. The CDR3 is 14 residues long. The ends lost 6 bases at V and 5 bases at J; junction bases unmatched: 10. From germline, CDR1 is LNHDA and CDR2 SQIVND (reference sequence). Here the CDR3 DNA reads TGTGCCAGTAGATCTAGGGGACAGATCGACGAGCAGTACTTC. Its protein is CASRSRGQIDEQYF.

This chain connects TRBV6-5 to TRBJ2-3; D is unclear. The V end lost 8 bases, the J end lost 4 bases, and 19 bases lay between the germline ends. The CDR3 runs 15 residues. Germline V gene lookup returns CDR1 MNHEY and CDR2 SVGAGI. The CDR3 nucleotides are TGTGCCAGCTCTTTGGTGCAGGCTCGCGCAGATACGCAGTATTTT. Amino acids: CASSLVQARADTQYF.

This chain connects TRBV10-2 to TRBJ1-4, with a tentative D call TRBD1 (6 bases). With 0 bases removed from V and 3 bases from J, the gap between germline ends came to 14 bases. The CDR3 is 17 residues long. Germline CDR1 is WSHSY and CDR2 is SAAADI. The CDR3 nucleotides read TGCGCCAGCAGTGAGTCGATATACAGGGCTCCTAATGAAAAACTGTTTTTT. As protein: CASSESIYRAPNEKLFF.

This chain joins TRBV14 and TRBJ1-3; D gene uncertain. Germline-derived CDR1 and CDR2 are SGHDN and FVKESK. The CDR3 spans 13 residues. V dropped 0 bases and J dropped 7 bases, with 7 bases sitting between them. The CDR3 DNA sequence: TGTGCCAGCAGCCAAGAGGCGGGTAACACCATATATTTT. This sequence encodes CASSQEAGNTIYF.

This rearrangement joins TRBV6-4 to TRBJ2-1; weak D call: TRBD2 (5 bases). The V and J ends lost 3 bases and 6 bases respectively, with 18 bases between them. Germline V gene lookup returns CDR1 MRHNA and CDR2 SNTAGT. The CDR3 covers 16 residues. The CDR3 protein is CASSDLGPSEVNEQFF. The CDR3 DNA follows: TGTGCCAGCAGTGATCTAGGTCCTTCGGAGGTCAATGAGCAGTTCTTC.

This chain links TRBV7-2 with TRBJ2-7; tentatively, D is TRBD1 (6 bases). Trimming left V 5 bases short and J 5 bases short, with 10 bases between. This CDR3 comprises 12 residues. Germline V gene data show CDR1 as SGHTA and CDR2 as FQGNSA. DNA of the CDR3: TGTGCCAGCAGCGCCTACAGGGACGAGCAGTACTTC. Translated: CASSAYRDEQYF. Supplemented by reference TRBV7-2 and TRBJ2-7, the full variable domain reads GAGVSQSPSNKVTEKGKDVELRCDPISGHTALYWYRQSLGQGLEFLIYFQGNSAPDKSGLPSDRFSAERTGGSVSTLTIQRTQQEDSAVYLCASSAYRDEQYFGPGTRLTVT.

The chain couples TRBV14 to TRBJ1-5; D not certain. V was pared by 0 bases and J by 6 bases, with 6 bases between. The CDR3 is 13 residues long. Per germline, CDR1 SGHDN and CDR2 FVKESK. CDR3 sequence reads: CASSQDSGQPQHF. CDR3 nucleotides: TGTGCCAGCAGCCAAGACAGTGGTCAGCCCCAGCATTTT. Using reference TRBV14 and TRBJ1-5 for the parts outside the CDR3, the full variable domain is EAGVTQFPSHSVIEKGQTVTLRCDPISGHDNLYWYRRVMGKEIKFLLHFVKESKQDESGMPNNRFLAERTGGTYSTLKVQPAELEDSGVYFCASSQDSGQPQHFGDGTRLSIL.